These 18 T cell receptor beta chains originate from one sample sequenced in a study of blood T cell repertoires in COVID-19. Repertoires were generated with immunoSEQ multiplex PCR, while TCRdb's copy carries only in-frame clones and drops some. The data show about 140,000 clones, around 83% seen once. Sequencing was performed on peripheral blood. These receptors all stem from a man aged 55 to 70 with active or convalescent COVID-19.

The genes are TRBV3-1 (or the pseudogene TRBV3-2) and TRBJ1-5, with a weak D call TRBD1 (5 bases). Trimming removed 4 bases from V and 1 base from J, with 8 bases in between. Germline values: CDR1 LGHDT, CDR2 YNNKEL (reference sequence). There are 14 residues in the CDR3. The CDR3 sequence: CASSRQGSNQPQHF. CDR3 nucleotide sequence: TGTGCCAGCAGCCGGCAGGGCAGCAATCAGCCCCAGCATTTT.

The chain links TRBV19 to TRBJ1-2; D gene ambiguous. Trimming cost V 4 bases and J 0 bases, with 6 bases left between them. CDR3 size: 13 residues. Germline CDR1 LNHDA, CDR2 SQIVND (reference sequence). The CDR3 sequence is CASSTTSNYGYTF. The CDR3 nucleotides are TGTGCCAGTAGTACCACTTCTAACTATGGCTACACCTTC.

The gene calls are TRBV6-2 or TRBV6-3 and TRBJ2-1; maybe TRBD1 (5 bases). There are 14 residues in the CDR3. Germline loops: CDR1 MNHEY, CDR2 SVGEGT. The germline V and J ends were trimmed by 5 bases and 4 bases, with 12 bases remaining between them. CDR3 sequence reads: CASSTLDTYNEQFF. The CDR3 nucleotides are TGTGCCAGCAGTACCCTGGACACGTACAATGAGCAGTTCTTC.

Only one count was recorded for this clone. V gene TRBV23-1 combines with J gene TRBJ2-7; 7 nucleotides agree with TRBD1. TRBV23-1 is an ORF; its function is uncertain. There are 18 residues in the CDR3. The V segment lost 0 bases and the J segment 5 bases; nucleotides outside the gene matches: 16. Here the CDR3 reads CASSQSRVARTGSNEQYF. CDR3 DNA: TGCGCCAGCAGTCAATCTCGGGTGGCCCGGACAGGTAGCAACGAGCAGTACTTC.

There are a few counts of this clone. This sequence joins TRBV12-5 and TRBJ2-1; maybe TRBD2 (5 bases). V was clipped by 2 bases and J by 2 bases, with 10 bases between them. CDR3 length: 15 amino acids. Looked up from germline, CDR1 is LGHNT and CDR2 is FRNRAP. In DNA form, the CDR3 reads TGTGCTAGTGGTTTGCTCGGGGATCCCTACAATGAGCAGTTCTTC. It encodes CASGLLGDPYNEQFF. The variable domain in full, completed from reference TRBV12-5 and TRBJ2-1, reads DARVTQTPRHKVTEMGQEVTMRCQPILGHNTVFWYRQTMMQGLELLAYFRNRAPLDDSGMPKDRFSAEMPDATLATLKIQPSEPRDSAVYFCASGLLGDPYNEQFFGPGTRLTVL.

This sequence joins TRBV6-2 or TRBV6-3 and TRBJ2-5; 12 nucleotides line up with TRBD2. Per germline, CDR1 MNHEY and CDR2 SVGEGT. CDR3 size: 18 residues. The ends lost 6 bases at V and 4 bases at J; junction bases unmatched: 15. The DNA of the CDR3 is TGTGCCAGCAGCGAGTATTTAGGGTGGACTAGCGGGACAGAGACCCAGTACTTC. As protein: CASSEYLGWTSGTETQYF.

This chain connects TRBV9 to TRBJ2-3; D is possibly TRBD2 (6 bases). The germline V and J ends were trimmed by 0 bases and 6 bases, with 11 bases remaining between them. CDR1 and CDR2 (germline): SGDLS, YYNGEE. The CDR3 contains 14 residues. This CDR3 reads CASSVEGTQDTQYF. The CDR3 bases are TGTGCCAGCAGCGTAGAGGGGACTCAGGATACGCAGTATTTT.

There are many counts of this clone. CDR3 in DNA: TGTGCCAGCAGCTTAGGGACTTCTCTGGCGGGGGAGCAGTACTTC. Amino acid sequence: CASSLGTSLAGEQYF. V and J are TRBV7-6 and TRBJ2-7, with D perhaps TRBD2 (6 bases). V shed 1 base and J shed 7 bases, with 17 bases lying between them. CDR1 is SGHVS, CDR2 FNYEAQ, per germline. This CDR3 is built from 15 residues.

The gene calls are TRBV11-3 and TRBJ2-3; 7 bases align to TRBD2. The CDR3 runs 16 residues. Germline CDR1 reads SGHNT; CDR2 reads YENEEA. V shed 1 base, J shed 2 bases, and the junction held 6 bases outside the gene matches. CDR3 bases: TGTGCCAGCAGCTTAGGGGCTAGCGGACACACAGATACGCAGTATTTT. Translation: CASSLGASGHTDTQYF.

Written as DNA, the CDR3 is TGTGCCAGCAGCTTAGCGGTGCGTCGGACAGGCTGGGGCACTGAAGCTTTCTTT. Translation gives CASSLAVRRTGWGTEAFF. The rearrangement uses TRBV13 and TRBJ1-1; TRBD1 matches at 7 bases. Germline trimming cut 1 base from V and 4 bases from J; bases unmatched to any gene: 15. This CDR3 comprises 18 residues. Germline lookup yields CDR1 PRHDT and CDR2 FYEKMQ (reference sequence).

This chain uses TRBV5-4 with TRBJ1-5; D possibly corresponds to TRBD1 (6 bases). V shed 4 bases and J shed 8 bases, with 16 bases lying between them. Germline assignment: CDR1 SGHNT and CDR2 YYREEE (reference sequence). The length of the CDR3 is 14 residues. The CDR3 coding sequence is TGTGCCAGCAGCCCAGACAGGTCCATTAAGCCCCAGCATTTT. Translation gives CASSPDRSIKPQHF.

The rearrangement uses TRBV19 and TRBJ2-6; D ambiguous. Germline V gene sequence: CDR1 LNHDA, CDR2 SQIVND (reference sequence). The V end lost 3 bases, the J end lost 0 bases, and 9 bases lay between the germline ends. The CDR3 extends over 16 amino acids. In DNA form, the CDR3 reads TGTGCCAGTAGTATTCCAGGAATCTCTGGGGCCAACGTCCTGACTTTC. Its protein is CASSIPGISGANVLTF.

The genes are TRBV18 and TRBJ1-5; no definite D call. Germline V lookup: CDR1 KGHSH, CDR2 LQKENI. V lost 3 bases, J lost 3 bases, and 9 bases lay in between. The CDR3 sequence is 14 residues long. DNA for the CDR3: TGTGCCAGCTCACCCGCCGGGGACAATCAGCCCCAGCATTTT. Amino acids: CASSPAGDNQPQHF.

V is TRBV28 and J is TRBJ1-2; possible D gene TRBD1, 6 bases. CDR3 length: 14 residues. V was cut by 3 bases and J by 4 bases, with 12 bases left in between. CDR1 MDHEN and CDR2 SYDVKM come from the germline V gene. The chain's CDR3 is CASSLTGTPYGYTF. CDR3 DNA sequence: TGTGCCAGCAGTTTGACCGGGACACCCTATGGCTACACCTTC.

The chain joins TRBV5-1 to TRBJ1-6; 8 nucleotides agree with TRBD1. V was pared by 4 bases and J by 6 bases, with 12 bases of the junction left unmatched. Germline loops: CDR1 SGHRS, CDR2 YFSETQ. CDR3 length: 17 residues. The CDR3 DNA reads as TGCGCCAGCAGCCAATCTCCGGGACAGGCGGTTAATTCACCCCTCCACTTT. It codes for CASSQSPGQAVNSPLHF. The full variable domain, with the rest looked up from reference TRBV5-1 and TRBJ1-6, is KAGVTQTPRYLIKTRGQQVTLSCSPISGHRSVSWYQQTPGQGLQFLFEYFSETQRNKGNFPGRFSGRQFSNSRSEMNVSTLELGDSALYLCASSQSPGQAVNSPLHFGNGTRLTVT.

V usage is TRBV4-1 and J usage is TRBJ2-5; a weak D match, TRBD1 (6 bases). Trimming shortened V by 1 base and J by 5 bases, and 11 bases separated the two germline ends. This CDR3 region has 14 residues. Germline V CDR1 and CDR2: MGHRA, YSYEKL. CDR3 region: CASSQAPGEETQYF. As DNA, the CDR3 is TGCGCCAGCAGCCAAGCCCCAGGGGAGGAGACCCAGTACTTC.

In its sample, this clone was seen once. The rearrangement uses TRBV6-5 and TRBJ1-5; D might be TRBD1 (6 bases). The ends were cut back, 2 bases at V and 2 bases at J, with 10 bases in the middle. This CDR3 comprises 15 residues. Germline V CDR1 and CDR2: MNHEY, SVGAGI. CDR3 protein: CASSYRRGGNQPQHF. The CDR3 coding sequence is TGTGCCAGCAGTTACCGCAGGGGCGGCAATCAGCCCCAGCATTTT.

The chain employs TRBV11-2 and TRBJ2-1; 8 bases agree with TRBD1. Germline CDR1 and CDR2: SGHAT and FQNNGV. J gave up 2 bases and V 6 bases, and 3 bases lay outside the gene matches. The CDR3 loop spans 14 amino acids. This CDR3 is CASRQGGTYNEQFF. The CDR3 nucleotides read TGTGCCAGCAGACAGGGGGGTACCTACAATGAGCAGTTCTTC.